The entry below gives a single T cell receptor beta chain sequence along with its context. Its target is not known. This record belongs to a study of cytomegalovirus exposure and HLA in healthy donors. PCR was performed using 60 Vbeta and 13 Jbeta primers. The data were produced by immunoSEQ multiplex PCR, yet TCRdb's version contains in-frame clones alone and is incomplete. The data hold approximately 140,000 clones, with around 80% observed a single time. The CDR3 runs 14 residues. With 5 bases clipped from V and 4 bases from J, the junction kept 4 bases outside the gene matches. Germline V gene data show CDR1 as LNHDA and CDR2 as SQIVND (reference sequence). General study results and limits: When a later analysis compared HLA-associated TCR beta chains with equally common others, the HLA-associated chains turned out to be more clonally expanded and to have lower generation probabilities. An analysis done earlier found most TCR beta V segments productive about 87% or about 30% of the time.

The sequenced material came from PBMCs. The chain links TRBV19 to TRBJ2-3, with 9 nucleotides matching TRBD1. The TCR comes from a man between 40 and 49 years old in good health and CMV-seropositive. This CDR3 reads CASSSRQGADTQYF. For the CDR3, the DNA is TGTGCCAGTAGTTCGAGACAGGGGGCAGATACGCAGTATTTT.